This T cell receptor (beta chain) was captured by sequencing in a study of T cells in Graves' hyperthyroidism and ophthalmopathy. General study findings and limits: Model-based prediction identified ophthalmopathy a median roughly six months prior to its onset. Ophthalmopathy and stable hyperthyroidism were told apart by a 13 V-J model. Among clonotypes expanded in thyroid above 0.001, most were also found in blood.

On this clonotype itself: Its antigen is as yet unknown.

CDR1 MNHEY and CDR2 SVGAGI come from the germline V gene. This CDR3 is built from 16 residues. The V gene end was trimmed by 2 bases and the J gene end by 2 bases; junction bases not matched to a gene: 4. Amplification of TCR beta CDR3 regions was performed using RNA transcripts as template. First-round RT-PCR targeting the TCR CDR3 was performed with the HTBI primer set. TCRdb called the multiplex PCR reads again in MiXCR, with one record for every CDR3 protein. There are under 550,000 distinct CDR3 sequences in the sample; around 20% occur only once, and over 45% lies in the top ten. The chain recombines TRBV6-5 with TRBJ2-2, with 8 bases that match TRBD1. Sequencing used blood. The origin of this receptor is a man aged 35 to 55 with Graves' ophthalmopathy. The CDR3 loop is CASSYPDRVNTGELFF. For the CDR3, the DNA is TGTGCCAGCAGTTACCCGGACAGGGTCAACACCGGGGAGCTGTTTTTT.